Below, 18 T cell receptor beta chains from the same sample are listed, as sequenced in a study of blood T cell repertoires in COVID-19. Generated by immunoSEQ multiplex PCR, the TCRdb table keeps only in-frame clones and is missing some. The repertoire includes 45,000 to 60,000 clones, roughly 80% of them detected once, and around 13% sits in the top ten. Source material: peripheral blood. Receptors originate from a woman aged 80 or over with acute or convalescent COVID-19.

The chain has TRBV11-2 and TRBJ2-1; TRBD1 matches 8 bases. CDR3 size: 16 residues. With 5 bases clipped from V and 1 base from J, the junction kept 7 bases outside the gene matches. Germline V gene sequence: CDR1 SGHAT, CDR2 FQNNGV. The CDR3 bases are TGTGCCAGCAGCCCGACGGGGACAGGTTCCTACAATGAGCAGTTCTTC. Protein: CASSPTGTGSYNEQFF.

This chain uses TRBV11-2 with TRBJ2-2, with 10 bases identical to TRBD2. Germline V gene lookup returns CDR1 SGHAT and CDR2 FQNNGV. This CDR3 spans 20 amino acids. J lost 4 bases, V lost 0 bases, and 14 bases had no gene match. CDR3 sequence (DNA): TGTGCCAGCAGCTTAGATCCGCCTAGCGGGGGAGCGCGGGGCACCGGGGAGCTGTTTTTT. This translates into CASSLDPPSGGARGTGELFF.

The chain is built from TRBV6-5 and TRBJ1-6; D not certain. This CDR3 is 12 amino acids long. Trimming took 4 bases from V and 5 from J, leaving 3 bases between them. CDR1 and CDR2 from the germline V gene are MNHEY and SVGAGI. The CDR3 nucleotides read TGTGCCAGCAGTTTCGATAATTCACCCCTCCACTTT. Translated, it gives CASSFDNSPLHF.

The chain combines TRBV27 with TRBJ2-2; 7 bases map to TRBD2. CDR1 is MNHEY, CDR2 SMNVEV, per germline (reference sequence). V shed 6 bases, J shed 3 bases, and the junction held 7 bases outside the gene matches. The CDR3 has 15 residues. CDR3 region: CASRRASGDTGELFF. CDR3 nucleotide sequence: TGTGCCAGCAGGAGGGCTAGCGGAGACACCGGGGAGCTGTTTTTT.

CDR3 protein: CASSGGFGETQYF. In DNA, the CDR3 is TGTGCCAGTTCAGGGGGCTTCGGGGAGACCCAGTACTTC. V and J are TRBV11-3 and TRBJ2-5, with 8 bases lining up with TRBD1. CDR1 SGHNT and CDR2 YENEEA come from the germline V gene. Trimming took 9 bases from V and 5 from J; bases not matched to a gene: 8. CDR3 size: 13 residues.

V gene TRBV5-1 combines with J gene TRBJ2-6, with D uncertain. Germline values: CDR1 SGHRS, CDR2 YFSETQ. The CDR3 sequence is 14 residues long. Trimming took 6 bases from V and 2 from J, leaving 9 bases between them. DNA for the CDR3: TGCGCCAGCAAAGATGAGGCTGGGGCCAACGTCCTGACTTTC. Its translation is CASKDEAGANVLTF.

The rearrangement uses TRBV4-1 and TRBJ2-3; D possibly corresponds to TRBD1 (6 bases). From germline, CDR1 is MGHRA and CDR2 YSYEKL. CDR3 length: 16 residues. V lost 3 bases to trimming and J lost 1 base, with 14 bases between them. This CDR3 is CASSQTWAGGTDTQYF. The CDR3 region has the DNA TGCGCCAGCAGCCAGACTTGGGCAGGGGGCACAGATACGCAGTATTTT.

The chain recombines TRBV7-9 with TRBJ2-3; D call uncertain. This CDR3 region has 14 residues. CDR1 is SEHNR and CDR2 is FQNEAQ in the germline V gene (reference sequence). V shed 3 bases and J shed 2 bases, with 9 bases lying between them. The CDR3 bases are TGTGCCAGCAGCTTCGATACTAACACAGATACGCAGTATTTT. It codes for CASSFDTNTDTQYF.

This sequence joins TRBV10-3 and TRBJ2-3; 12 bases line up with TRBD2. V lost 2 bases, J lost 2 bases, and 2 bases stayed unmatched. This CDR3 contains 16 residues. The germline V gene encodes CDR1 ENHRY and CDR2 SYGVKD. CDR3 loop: CAISEGLAGHTDTQYF. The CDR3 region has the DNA TGTGCCATCAGTGAGGGACTAGCGGGGCACACAGATACGCAGTATTTT.

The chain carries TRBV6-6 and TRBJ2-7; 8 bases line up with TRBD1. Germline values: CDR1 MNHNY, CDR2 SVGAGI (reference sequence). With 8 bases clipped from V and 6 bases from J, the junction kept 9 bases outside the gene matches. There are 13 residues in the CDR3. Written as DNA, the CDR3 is TGTGCCAGCGGTTGGACAGGGAATAGCGAGCAGTACTTC. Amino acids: CASGWTGNSEQYF.

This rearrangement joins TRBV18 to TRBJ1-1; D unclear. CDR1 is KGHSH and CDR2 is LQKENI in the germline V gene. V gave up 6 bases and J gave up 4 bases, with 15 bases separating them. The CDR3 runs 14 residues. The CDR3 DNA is TGTGCCAGCTCGACCAGTTATGAGGGCACTGAAGCTTTCTTT. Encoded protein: CASSTSYEGTEAFF. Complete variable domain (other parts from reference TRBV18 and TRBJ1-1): NAGVMQNPRHLVRRRGQEARLRCSPMKGHSHVYWYRQLPEEGLKFMVYLQKENIIDESGMPKERFSAEFPKEGPSILRIQQVVRGDSAAYFCASSTSYEGTEAFFGQGTRLTVV.

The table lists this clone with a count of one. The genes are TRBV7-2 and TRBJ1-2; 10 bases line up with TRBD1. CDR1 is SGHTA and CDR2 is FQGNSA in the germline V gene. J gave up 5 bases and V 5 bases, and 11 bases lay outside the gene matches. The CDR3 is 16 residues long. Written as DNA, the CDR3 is TGTGCCAGCAGCACCCCGCGGGGACAGGGGTTTTATGGCTACACCTTC. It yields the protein CASSTPRGQGFYGYTF.

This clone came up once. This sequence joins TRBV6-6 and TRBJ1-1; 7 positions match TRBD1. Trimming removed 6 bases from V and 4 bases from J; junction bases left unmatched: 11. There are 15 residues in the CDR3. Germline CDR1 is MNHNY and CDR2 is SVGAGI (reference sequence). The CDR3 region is CASRREQGLSTEAFF. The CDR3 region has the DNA TGTGCCAGCAGACGAGAACAGGGGCTCTCCACTGAAGCTTTCTTT.

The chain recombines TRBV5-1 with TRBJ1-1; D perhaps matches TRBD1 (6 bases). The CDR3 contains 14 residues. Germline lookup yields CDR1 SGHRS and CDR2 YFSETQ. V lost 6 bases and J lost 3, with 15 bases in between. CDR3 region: CASMGVTGDTEAFF. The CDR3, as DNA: TGCGCCAGCATGGGGGTGACAGGTGACACTGAAGCTTTCTTT.

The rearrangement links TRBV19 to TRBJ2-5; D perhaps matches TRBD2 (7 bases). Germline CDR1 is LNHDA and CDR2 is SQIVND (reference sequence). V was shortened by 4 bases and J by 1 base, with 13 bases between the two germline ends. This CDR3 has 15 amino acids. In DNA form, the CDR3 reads TGTGCCAGTAGTAGGCAGGGAGGGGGCCAAGAGACCCAGTACTTC. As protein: CASSRQGGGQETQYF. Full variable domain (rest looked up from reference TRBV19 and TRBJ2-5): DGGITQSPKYLFRKEGQNVTLSCEQNLNHDAMYWYRQDPGQGLRLIYYSQIVNDFQKGDIAEGYSVSREKKESFPLTVTSAQKNPTAFYLCASSRQGGGQETQYFGPGTRLLVL.

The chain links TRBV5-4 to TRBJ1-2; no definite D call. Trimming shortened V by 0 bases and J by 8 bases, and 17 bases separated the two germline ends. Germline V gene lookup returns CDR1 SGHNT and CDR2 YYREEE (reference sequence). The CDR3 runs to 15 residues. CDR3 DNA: TGTGCCAGCAGCTTGGGAGGCTCGGGGTTCGGAGGCTACACCTTC. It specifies CASSLGGSGFGGYTF.

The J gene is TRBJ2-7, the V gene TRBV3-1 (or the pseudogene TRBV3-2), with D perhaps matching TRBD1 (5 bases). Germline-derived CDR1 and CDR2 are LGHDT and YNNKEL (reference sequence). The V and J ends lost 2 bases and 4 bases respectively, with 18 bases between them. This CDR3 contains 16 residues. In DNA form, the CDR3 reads TGTGCCAGCAGCCAAAGTTGGACACAACGGTGGTACGAGCAGTACTTC. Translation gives CASSQSWTQRWYEQYF.

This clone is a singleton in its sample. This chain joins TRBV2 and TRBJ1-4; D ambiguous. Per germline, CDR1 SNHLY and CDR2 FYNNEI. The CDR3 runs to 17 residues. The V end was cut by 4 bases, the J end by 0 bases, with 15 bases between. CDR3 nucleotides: TGTGCCAGCAGTGCGTCCTTCGGTTATCCAACTAATGAAAAACTGTTTTTT. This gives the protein CASSASFGYPTNEKLFF.